This TCR beta chain is drawn from a study of blood T cell repertoires in COVID-19. Study overall: There were acute and convalescent COVID-19 samples, and they came from the United States, Italy and Spain. T cells, B-cell-depleted T cells, or PBMCs provided the cDNA or gDNA that served as material.

The cohort comprised adults aged about 18 to 100 years residing in 20 to 25 US areas. Categorization into cohorts depended on clinical history that participants reported. Germline CDR1 and CDR2: MNHEY and SMNVEV (reference sequence). The trim removed 7 bases at V and 7 bases at J, leaving 9 bases unmatched. CDR3 length equals 14 residues. The data were produced by immunoSEQ multiplex PCR, yet TCRdb's version contains in-frame clones alone and is incomplete. The data hold some 200,000 clones, with 87% observed a single time. Sequenced: PBMCs or T cells enriched from blood (not recorded which). This sequence originates from a man in his late teens or twenties with acute COVID-19. The chain is built from TRBV27 and TRBJ2-1, with 8 bases fitting TRBD1. CDR3 region: CASMRTGRGNEQFF. CDR3 coding DNA: TGTGCCAGCATGAGGACAGGGCGGGGTAATGAGCAGTTCTTC.